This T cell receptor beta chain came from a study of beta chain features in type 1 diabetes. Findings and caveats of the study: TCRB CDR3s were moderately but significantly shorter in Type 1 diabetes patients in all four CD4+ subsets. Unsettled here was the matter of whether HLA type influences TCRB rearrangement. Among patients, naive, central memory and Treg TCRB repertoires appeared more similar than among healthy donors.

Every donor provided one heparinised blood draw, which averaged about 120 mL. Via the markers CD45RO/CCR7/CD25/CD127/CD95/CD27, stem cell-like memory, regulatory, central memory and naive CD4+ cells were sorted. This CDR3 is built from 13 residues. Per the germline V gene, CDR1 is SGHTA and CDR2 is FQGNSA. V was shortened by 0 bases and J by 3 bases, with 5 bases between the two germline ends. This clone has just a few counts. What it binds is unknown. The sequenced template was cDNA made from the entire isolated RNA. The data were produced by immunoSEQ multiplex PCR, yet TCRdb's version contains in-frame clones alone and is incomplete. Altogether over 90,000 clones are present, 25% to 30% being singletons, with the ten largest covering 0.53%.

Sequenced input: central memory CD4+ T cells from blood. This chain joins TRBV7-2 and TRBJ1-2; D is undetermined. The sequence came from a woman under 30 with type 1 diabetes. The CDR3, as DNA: TGTGCCAGCAGCTTAGCACAGCACTATGGCTACACCTTC. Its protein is CASSLAQHYGYTF. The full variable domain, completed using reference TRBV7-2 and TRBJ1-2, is GAGVSQSPSNKVTEKGKDVELRCDPISGHTALYWYRQSLGQGLEFLIYFQGNSAPDKSGLPSDRFSAERTGGSVSTLTIQRTQQEDSAVYLCASSLAQHYGYTFGSGTRLTVV.